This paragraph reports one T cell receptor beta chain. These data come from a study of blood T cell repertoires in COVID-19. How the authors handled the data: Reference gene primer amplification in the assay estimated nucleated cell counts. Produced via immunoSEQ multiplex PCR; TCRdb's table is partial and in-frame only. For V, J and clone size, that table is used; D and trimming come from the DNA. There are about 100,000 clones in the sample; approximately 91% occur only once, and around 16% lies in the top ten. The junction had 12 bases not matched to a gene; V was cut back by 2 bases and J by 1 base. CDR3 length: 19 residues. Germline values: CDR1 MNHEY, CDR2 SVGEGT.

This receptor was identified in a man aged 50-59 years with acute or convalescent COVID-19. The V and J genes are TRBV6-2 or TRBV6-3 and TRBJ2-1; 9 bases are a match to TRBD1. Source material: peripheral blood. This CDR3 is CASSYGKNRGRGSYNEQFF. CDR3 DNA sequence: TGTGCCAGCAGTTACGGAAAAAACAGGGGGCGCGGGTCCTACAATGAGCAGTTCTTC.